Listed below are T cell receptor beta chains from one sample, sequenced in a study of CD8 T cells in Susac syndrome. TCRdb passed the immunoSEQ multiplex PCR reads through MiXCR, listing each CDR3 protein once. The sample lists 150,000 to 200,000 distinct CDR3 sequences, roughly 91% occurring once. The sample taken for sequencing was CD4+ T cells from PBMCs. These TCRs come from a human donor with Susac syndrome. Both conserved end residues are part of each CDR3.

j_call: TRBJ2-7; cdr3_length: 15; v_call: TRBV11-2; cdr3_aa: CASSLDRDISYEQYF
j_call: TRBJ2-7; cdr3_length: 19; v_call: TRBV21-1; cdr3_aa: CASSKGAGTSGDPDYEQYF
j_call: TRBJ2-1; cdr3_length: 15; v_call: TRBV20-1; cdr3_aa: CSARLLAGNYNEQFF
j_call: TRBJ2-3; cdr3_length: 17; v_call: TRBV20-1; cdr3_aa: CSAGNPGLAGVPDTQYF
j_call: TRBJ1-1; cdr3_length: 15; v_call: TRBV30; cdr3_aa: CAWGRTGRENTEAFF
j_call: TRBJ2-1; cdr3_length: 14; v_call: TRBV10-3; cdr3_aa: CAIDQGGSYNEQFF
j_call: TRBJ1-3; cdr3_length: 16; v_call: TRBV5-4; cdr3_aa: CASSLRDRSSGNTIYF
j_call: TRBJ1-3; cdr3_length: 16; v_call: TRBV18; cdr3_aa: CASSPRGTVNGNTIYF
j_call: TRBJ1-1; cdr3_length: 13; v_call: TRBV2; cdr3_aa: CATGQGEGTEAFF
j_call: TRBJ2-1; cdr3_length: 16; v_call: TRBV11-1; cdr3_aa: CASSSSQGGAYNEQFF
j_call: TRBJ2-5; cdr3_length: 14; v_call: TRBV20-1; cdr3_aa: CSAPRVGRQETQYF
j_call: TRBJ1-2; cdr3_length: 12; v_call: TRBV2; cdr3_aa: CASSVDRDGYTF
j_call: TRBJ2-5; cdr3_length: 14; v_call: TRBV6-6; cdr3_aa: CASSSGPQRETQYF
j_call: TRBJ1-1; cdr3_length: 13; v_call: TRBV28; cdr3_aa: CASSLGRITEAFF
j_call: TRBJ2-7; cdr3_length: 19; v_call: TRBV11-2; cdr3_aa: CASSLDLLSNRGVSYEQYF
j_call: TRBJ2-1; cdr3_length: 16; v_call: TRBV12-3/TRBV12-4; cdr3_aa: CASSRVQGVVGNEQFF
j_call: TRBJ2-6; cdr3_length: 15; v_call: TRBV19; cdr3_aa: CASSIEGAGANVLTF
j_call: TRBJ2-2; cdr3_length: 15; v_call: TRBV9; cdr3_aa: CASSVELRAAGELFF